A single sample is the source of the 9 T cell receptor beta chains below, sequenced in a study of control samples from healthy donors and cancer patients. The method was immunoSEQ multiplex PCR; TCRdb's version includes in-frame clones alone and lacks a portion of them. Altogether 90,000 or so clones are present, 85% to 90% being singletons, with the ten largest covering roughly a tenth. Material: PBMCs. These receptors were taken from a woman aged 45 to 65 with colorectal cancer.

This rearrangement joins TRBV6-6 to TRBJ1-2; TRBD1 is a possible D gene (6 bases). CDR1 and CDR2 from the germline V gene are MNHNY and SVGAGI (reference sequence). The CDR3 spans 16 residues. Trimming took 0 bases from V and 4 from J, leaving 15 bases between them. The CDR3 sequence is CASSYSEVGQGYGYTF. DNA for the CDR3: TGTGCCAGCAGTTACTCAGAAGTGGGACAAGGCTATGGCTACACCTTC.

The rearrangement joins TRBV5-1 to TRBJ2-1, with D possibly TRBD1 on 6 matching bases. The CDR3 consists of 15 residues. V was pared by 0 bases and J by 4 bases, with 11 bases between. CDR1 and CDR2 (germline): SGHRS, YFSETQ. CDR3 nucleotides: TGCGCCAGCAGCTTGGTAGACAGGTATTACAATGAGCAGTTCTTC. Protein: CASSLVDRYYNEQFF.

The chain employs TRBV5-1 and TRBJ1-3; TRBD1 matches 7 bases. This CDR3 region has 14 residues. Germline-derived CDR1 and CDR2 are SGHRS and YFSETQ. V shed 4 bases and J 4 bases; nucleotides not matched to a gene: 5. Here the CDR3 reads CASSAGGQGNTIYF. In DNA, the CDR3 is TGCGCCAGCAGCGCCGGGGGACAGGGAAACACCATATATTTT.

V and J are TRBV5-1 and TRBJ2-1; D gene uncertain. The CDR3 length is 12 residues. V lost 3 bases, J lost 9 bases, and 10 bases lay in between. CDR1 and CDR2 (germline): SGHRS, YFSETQ. The CDR3 loop reads CASSYDLGEQFF. In nucleotides, the CDR3 is TGCGCCAGCAGCTACGATTTAGGTGAGCAGTTCTTC.

The chain carries TRBV5-6 and TRBJ2-7, with 8 bases lining up with TRBD1. The CDR3 is 17 residues long. Germline V gives CDR1 SGHDT, CDR2 YYEEEE. V lost 4 bases, J lost 0 bases, and 12 bases stayed unmatched. CDR3 in amino acids: CASSAHTGQVSSYEQYV. CDR3 bases: TGTGCCAGCAGCGCCCATACGGGACAGGTCAGCTCCTACGAGCAGTACGTC.

This chain joins TRBV27 and TRBJ2-1; D is possibly TRBD1 or TRBD2 (5 bases each). V was shortened by 6 bases and J by 7 bases, with 16 bases between the two germline ends. Germline CDR1 and CDR2: MNHEY and SMNVEV (reference sequence). This CDR3 is built from 14 residues. CDR3 in DNA: TGTGCCAGCAGCCGAGGGGCGCAACGGAATGAGCAGTTCTTC. Translating gives CASSRGAQRNEQFF.

This clone was seen only a few times. The chain employs TRBV29-1 and TRBJ2-2; TRBD2 is a possible D gene (5 bases). CDR3 length equals 14 residues. The V end was cut by 4 bases, the J end by 1 base, with 10 bases between. Germline assignment: CDR1 SQVTM and CDR2 ANQGSEA. This CDR3 is CSVGEGLNTGELFF. In nucleotides, the CDR3 is TGCAGCGTTGGGGAAGGACTGAACACCGGGGAGCTGTTTTTT.

In DNA form, the CDR3 reads TGTGCCAGCAGCCACGGGTGGGGCACTGAAGCTTTCTTT. Its protein product is CASSHGWGTEAFF. The chain joins TRBV7-8 to TRBJ1-1; D ambiguous. The CDR3 spans 13 residues. Germline CDR1 SGHVS, CDR2 FQNEAQ. V was shortened by 5 bases and J by 4 bases, with 11 bases between the two germline ends.

This chain's CDR3 is CASSEAPLESGYEQYV. The DNA of the CDR3 is TGTGCCAGCAGTGAAGCTCCTCTGGAGTCGGGGTACGAGCAGTACGTC. The J gene is TRBJ2-7, the V gene TRBV6-1; a possible D gene is TRBD2 (5 bases). The ends were cut back, 0 bases at V and 4 bases at J, with 16 bases in the middle. Looked up from germline, CDR1 is MNHNS and CDR2 is SASEGT. The CDR3 consists of 16 residues.